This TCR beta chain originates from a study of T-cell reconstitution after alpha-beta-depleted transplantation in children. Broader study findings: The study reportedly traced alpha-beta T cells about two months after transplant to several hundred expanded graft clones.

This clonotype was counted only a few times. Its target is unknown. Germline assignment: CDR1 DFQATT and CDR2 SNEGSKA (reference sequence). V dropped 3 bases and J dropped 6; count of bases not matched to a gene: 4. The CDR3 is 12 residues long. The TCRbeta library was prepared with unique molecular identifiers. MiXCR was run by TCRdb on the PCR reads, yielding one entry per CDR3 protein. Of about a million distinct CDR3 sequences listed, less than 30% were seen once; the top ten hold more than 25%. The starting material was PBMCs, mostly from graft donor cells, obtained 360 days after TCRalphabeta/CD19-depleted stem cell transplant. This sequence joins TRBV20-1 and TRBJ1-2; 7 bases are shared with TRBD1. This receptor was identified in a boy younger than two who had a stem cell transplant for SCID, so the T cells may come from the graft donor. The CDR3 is CSASKGQDGYTF. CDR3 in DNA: TGCAGTGCTAGTAAAGGACAGGATGGCTACACCTTC.